This entry describes one T cell receptor beta chain. Its antigen is unidentified. This same CDR3 is encoded by further DNA sequences in the sample. Positively selected for CCR7, the CD45RO-negative cells used as naive CD8 cells excluded terminally differentiated effector memory CD45RA+ cells. The repertoire was sequenced with immunoSEQ multiplex PCR; TCRdb's copy has only in-frame clones and lacks some. The sample lists millions of clones; 85% to 95% were seen once. The sample belongs to a study of shared clonotypes between healthy human individuals. Overall study findings and caveats: Expectations were that clonotype sharing among donors would be affected by sequencing depth.

The sequence came from a young man in good health. The source material was naive CD8+ T cells sorted from blood.

The CDR3 loop is CASSYSADNQPQHF. CDR3 bases: TGTGCCAGCAGTTACAGTGCGGATAATCAGCCCCAGCATTTT. The V and J genes are TRBV6-5 and TRBJ1-5; D uncertain. The germline V and J ends were trimmed by 2 bases and 4 bases, with 9 bases remaining between them. The CDR3 consists of 14 residues. Germline-derived CDR1 and CDR2 are MNHEY and SVGAGI.